This TCR beta chain was sequenced for a study of brain metastases from non-small cell lung cancer. The assay was immunoSEQ multiplex PCR, and TCRdb's table has in-frame clones only and misses some. The sample shows over 2,000 clones, roughly 85% of them seen only once. In germline, CDR1 is SQVTM, CDR2 ANQGSEA. The germline V and J ends were trimmed by 6 bases and 8 bases, with 11 bases remaining between them. The length of the CDR3 is 11 residues. This TCR came from a donor aged 40 or over with non-small cell lung cancer. The sample consisted of tumor-adjacent normal tissue. The chain recombines TRBV29-1 with TRBJ2-1; the D is unclear. The CDR3 here is CSVDSMDEQFF. DNA for the CDR3: TGCAGCGTGGATAGCATGGATGAGCAGTTCTTC.